These T cell receptor beta chains were read from a single sample in a study of brain T cells in children with intractable seizures. Sequencing used immunoSEQ multiplex PCR; TCRdb keeps in-frame clones, though not all of them. The table has around 80,000 clones, approximately 89% seen once. The sequencing here drew on peripheral blood, taken at surgery. Receptors originate from a girl aged 2 to 10 with Rasmussen encephalitis and intractable seizures. The CDR3 runs from the conserved cysteine through the conserved F or W. Fields, in order: CDR3 length, D gene, clone size, J gene, V gene, CDR3 protein, CDR3 DNA. The D gene is left open where the match is weak. Size is stated for part of the rows, as once, few or many counts, or as a class when the clone is expanded.

cdr3_length: 13
d_call: TRBD1
clone_size: .
j_call: TRBJ2-5
v_call: TRBV6-5
cdr3_aa: CASNRGLGETQYF
cdr3_nt: TGTGCCAGCAACAGGGGATTGGGGGAGACCCAGTACTTC

cdr3_length: 16
d_call: .
clone_size: .
j_call: TRBJ1-2
v_call: TRBV30
cdr3_aa: CAWSVKGVRANYGYTF
cdr3_nt: TGTGCCTGGAGTGTGAAGGGGGTTAGGGCTAACTATGGCTACACCTTC

cdr3_length: 13
d_call: .
clone_size: once
j_call: TRBJ1-2
v_call: TRBV24-1
cdr3_aa: CATSDTRAVGYTF
cdr3_nt: TGTGCCACCAGTGATACCAGGGCCGTTGGCTACACCTTC

cdr3_length: 17
d_call: .
clone_size: .
j_call: TRBJ1-1
v_call: TRBV7-9
cdr3_aa: CASSSLGGARMNTEAFF
cdr3_nt: TGTGCCAGCAGCTCCCTGGGGGGGGCAAGAATGAACACTGAAGCTTTCTTT

cdr3_length: 18
d_call: TRBD2
clone_size: .
j_call: TRBJ2-3
v_call: TRBV9
cdr3_aa: CASSERALGGRGGDTQYF
cdr3_nt: TGTGCCAGCAGCGAGCGGGCTCTCGGCGGGAGGGGTGGAGATACGCAGTATTTT

cdr3_length: 17
d_call: .
clone_size: once
j_call: TRBJ2-5
v_call: TRBV24-1
cdr3_aa: CATSKGEGRGGQETQYF
cdr3_nt: TGTGCCACCAGTAAGGGCGAGGGTAGGGGTGGCCAAGAGACCCAGTACTTC

cdr3_length: 16
d_call: .
clone_size: .
j_call: TRBJ2-7
v_call: TRBV19
cdr3_aa: CASSIAGLSNSYEQYF
cdr3_nt: TGTGCCAGTAGTATCGCCGGACTATCCAACTCCTACGAGCAGTACTTC

cdr3_length: 13
d_call: .
clone_size: once
j_call: TRBJ1-4
v_call: TRBV15
cdr3_aa: CATSRDTNEKLFF
cdr3_nt: TGTGCCACCAGCAGAGATACTAATGAAAAACTGTTTTTT

cdr3_length: 13
d_call: .
clone_size: .
j_call: TRBJ1-6
v_call: TRBV5-1
cdr3_aa: CASSGTVNSPLHF
cdr3_nt: TGCGCCAGCAGCGGGACTGTAAATTCACCCCTCCACTTT

cdr3_length: 13
d_call: .
clone_size: .
j_call: TRBJ2-3
v_call: TRBV7-9
cdr3_aa: CASRPTLGDTQYF
cdr3_nt: TGTGCCAGCAGGCCCACATTGGGAGATACGCAGTATTTT

cdr3_length: 14
d_call: .
clone_size: .
j_call: TRBJ1-2
v_call: TRBV28
cdr3_aa: CASSLMGGSYGYTF
cdr3_nt: TGTGCCAGCAGTTTAATGGGGGGGTCCTATGGCTACACCTTC

cdr3_length: 16
d_call: .
clone_size: .
j_call: TRBJ2-2
v_call: TRBV5-5
cdr3_aa: CASSLAATAKTGELFF
cdr3_nt: TGTGCCAGCAGCTTGGCCGCGACAGCAAAAACCGGGGAGCTGTTTTTT

cdr3_length: 15
d_call: .
clone_size: .
j_call: TRBJ2-3
v_call: TRBV7-3
cdr3_aa: CASSLTAGLGDTQYF
cdr3_nt: TGTGCCAGCAGCTTAACGGCAGGGTTAGGAGATACGCAGTATTTT

cdr3_length: 13
d_call: .
clone_size: .
j_call: TRBJ1-3
v_call: TRBV6-5
cdr3_aa: CATARESGNTIYF
cdr3_nt: TGTGCCACCGCCAGGGAGTCGGGAAACACCATATATTTT

cdr3_length: 14
d_call: .
clone_size: .
j_call: TRBJ1-1
v_call: TRBV20-1
cdr3_aa: CSASLQGGKTEAFF
cdr3_nt: TGCAGTGCTAGTCTGCAGGGCGGAAAGACTGAAGCTTTCTTT

cdr3_length: 13
d_call: TRBD2
clone_size: .
j_call: TRBJ2-7
v_call: TRBV6-6
cdr3_aa: CASSRTSGSEQYF
cdr3_nt: TGTGCCAGCAGTCGGACTAGCGGGAGCGAGCAGTACTTC

cdr3_length: 13
d_call: .
clone_size: once
j_call: TRBJ1-6
v_call: TRBV6-5
cdr3_aa: CASSRSREVPLHF
cdr3_nt: TGTGCCAGCAGCAGGAGTAGGGAGGTACCCCTCCACTTT

cdr3_length: 14
d_call: .
clone_size: .
j_call: TRBJ2-5
v_call: TRBV5-4
cdr3_aa: CASSSPGHQETQYF
cdr3_nt: TGTGCCAGCAGCTCGCCGGGACACCAAGAGACCCAGTACTTC

cdr3_length: 14
d_call: TRBD1
clone_size: .
j_call: TRBJ1-2
v_call: TRBV6-5
cdr3_aa: CASSSLQGAGGYTF
cdr3_nt: TGTGCCAGCAGTTCGTTACAGGGGGCGGGTGGCTACACCTTC

cdr3_length: 15
d_call: .
clone_size: .
j_call: TRBJ1-4
v_call: TRBV11-2
cdr3_aa: CASSLRGASNEKLFF
cdr3_nt: TGTGCCAGCAGCTTACGGGGAGCGTCTAATGAAAAACTGTTTTTT

cdr3_length: 12
d_call: .
clone_size: .
j_call: TRBJ2-7
v_call: TRBV7-9
cdr3_aa: CASSDRYYEQYF
cdr3_nt: TGTGCCAGCAGTGACAGGTACTACGAGCAGTACTTC

cdr3_length: 13
d_call: .
clone_size: once
j_call: TRBJ1-2
v_call: TRBV21-1
cdr3_aa: CASSKARGHGYTF
cdr3_nt: TGTGCCAGCAGCAAAGCGCGGGGACATGGCTACACCTTC

cdr3_length: 13
d_call: .
clone_size: .
j_call: TRBJ2-7
v_call: TRBV27
cdr3_aa: CASSLSRAGEQYF
cdr3_nt: TGTGCCAGCAGTTTATCGAGGGCCGGCGAGCAGTACTTC

cdr3_length: 16
d_call: .
clone_size: .
j_call: TRBJ2-7
v_call: TRBV5-4
cdr3_aa: CASSSGGDRAAYEQYF
cdr3_nt: TGTGCCAGCAGCTCGGGAGGGGACAGGGCAGCCTACGAGCAGTACTTC

cdr3_length: 14
d_call: .
clone_size: .
j_call: TRBJ2-7
v_call: TRBV6-5
cdr3_aa: CASRRDASSYEQYF
cdr3_nt: TGTGCCAGCAGACGGGACGCCAGCTCCTACGAGCAGTACTTC

cdr3_length: 14
d_call: TRBD1
clone_size: .
j_call: TRBJ2-7
v_call: TRBV7-2
cdr3_aa: CASSLDRTSNEQYF
cdr3_nt: TGTGCCAGCAGCCTGGACAGGACGTCAAACGAGCAGTACTTC

cdr3_length: 14
d_call: TRBD1
clone_size: .
j_call: TRBJ1-5
v_call: TRBV27
cdr3_aa: CASSSGQFNQPQHF
cdr3_nt: TGTGCCAGCAGTTCGGGACAGTTCAATCAGCCCCAGCATTTT

cdr3_length: 14
d_call: .
clone_size: .
j_call: TRBJ2-1
v_call: TRBV10-2
cdr3_aa: CATVRGSTYNEQFF
cdr3_nt: TGCGCCACCGTCCGGGGGAGCACCTACAATGAGCAGTTCTTC

cdr3_length: 10
d_call: .
clone_size: .
j_call: TRBJ1-5
v_call: TRBV6-5
cdr3_aa: CASGYQPQHF
cdr3_nt: TGTGCCAGCGGATATCAGCCCCAGCATTTT

cdr3_length: 16
d_call: TRBD2
clone_size: .
j_call: TRBJ2-1
v_call: TRBV5-4
cdr3_aa: CASSLDPGGVYNEQFF
cdr3_nt: TGTGCCAGCAGCTTAGACCCGGGGGGGGTCTACAATGAGCAGTTCTTC

cdr3_length: 15
d_call: .
clone_size: .
j_call: TRBJ2-4
v_call: TRBV19
cdr3_aa: CASSDPGVAKNIQYF
cdr3_nt: TGTGCCAGTAGCGACCCAGGGGTAGCCAAAAACATTCAGTACTTC

cdr3_length: 13
d_call: .
clone_size: few
j_call: TRBJ2-3
v_call: TRBV7-3
cdr3_aa: CASSLTRADTQYF
cdr3_nt: TGTGCCAGCAGCCTAACAAGGGCAGATACGCAGTATTTT

cdr3_length: 17
d_call: TRBD1
clone_size: .
j_call: TRBJ2-7
v_call: TRBV27
cdr3_aa: CASSLSLTGGYTYEQYF
cdr3_nt: TGTGCCAGCAGTTTATCGTTAACAGGGGGCTATACCTACGAGCAGTACTTC

cdr3_length: 13
d_call: .
clone_size: .
j_call: TRBJ1-1
v_call: TRBV3-1/TRBV3-2
cdr3_aa: CASSQGEKGTAFF
cdr3_nt: TGTGCCAGCAGCCAAGGGGAGAAAGGCACCGCTTTCTTT

cdr3_length: 17
d_call: TRBD1
clone_size: .
j_call: TRBJ1-3
v_call: TRBV9
cdr3_aa: CASSVGQGSFSGNTIYF
cdr3_nt: TGTGCCAGCAGCGTTGGACAGGGTTCCTTTTCTGGAAACACCATATATTTT

cdr3_length: 13
d_call: .
clone_size: few
j_call: TRBJ1-5
v_call: TRBV2
cdr3_aa: CASSPGSYQPQHF
cdr3_nt: TGTGCCAGTTCCCCGGGCAGTTATCAGCCCCAGCATTTT

cdr3_length: 11
d_call: .
clone_size: once
j_call: TRBJ2-5
v_call: TRBV12-3/TRBV12-4
cdr3_aa: CASSWQETQYF
cdr3_nt: TGTGCCAGCAGTTGGCAAGAGACCCAGTACTTC

cdr3_length: 13
d_call: .
clone_size: .
j_call: TRBJ1-2
v_call: TRBV7-9
cdr3_aa: CASSEGWQDGYTF
cdr3_nt: TGTGCCAGCAGCGAGGGGTGGCAAGATGGCTACACCTTC

cdr3_length: 16
d_call: TRBD1
clone_size: .
j_call: TRBJ1-1
v_call: TRBV11-2
cdr3_aa: CASSIKWTGENTEAFF
cdr3_nt: TGTGCCAGCAGCATAAAATGGACAGGGGAGAACACTGAAGCTTTCTTT

cdr3_length: 15
d_call: .
clone_size: .
j_call: TRBJ1-5
v_call: TRBV6-5
cdr3_aa: CASRGVGQLNQPQHF
cdr3_nt: TGTGCCAGCAGAGGGGTAGGGCAGCTCAATCAGCCCCAGCATTTT

cdr3_length: 13
d_call: .
clone_size: .
j_call: TRBJ1-2
v_call: TRBV24-1
cdr3_aa: CATSAGGAQGYTF
cdr3_nt: TGTGCCACCAGTGCCGGGGGCGCTCAAGGCTACACCTTC

cdr3_length: 16
d_call: .
clone_size: .
j_call: TRBJ1-6
v_call: TRBV30
cdr3_aa: CAWSVRGLQGNSPLHF
cdr3_nt: TGTGCCTGGAGTGTTAGAGGGCTACAGGGCAATTCACCCCTCCACTTT

cdr3_length: 14
d_call: TRBD1
clone_size: .
j_call: TRBJ2-5
v_call: TRBV2
cdr3_aa: CASSGQGAQETQYF
cdr3_nt: TGTGCCAGCAGTGGACAGGGGGCTCAAGAGACCCAGTACTTC

cdr3_length: 14
d_call: .
clone_size: .
j_call: TRBJ2-5
v_call: TRBV4-1
cdr3_aa: CASSQVKLGETQYF
cdr3_nt: TGCGCCAGCAGCCAAGTTAAGCTTGGGGAGACCCAGTACTTC

cdr3_length: 14
d_call: .
clone_size: .
j_call: TRBJ2-7
v_call: TRBV7-9
cdr3_aa: CASSFKGPHYEQYF
cdr3_nt: TGTGCCAGCAGCTTTAAGGGACCCCACTACGAGCAGTACTTC

cdr3_length: 15
d_call: .
clone_size: .
j_call: TRBJ1-1
v_call: TRBV30
cdr3_aa: CAWSSARGMNTEAFF
cdr3_nt: TGTGCCTGGAGTTCTGCGAGAGGGATGAACACTGAAGCTTTCTTT

cdr3_length: 13
d_call: .
clone_size: .
j_call: TRBJ2-7
v_call: TRBV7-9
cdr3_aa: CASSNIRGASLYF
cdr3_nt: TGTGCCAGCAGCAACATCAGGGGGGCCAGTCTTTACTTC

cdr3_length: 13
d_call: .
clone_size: .
j_call: TRBJ2-2
v_call: TRBV3-1/TRBV3-2
cdr3_aa: CASNVGPTGELFF
cdr3_nt: TGTGCCAGCAACGTCGGCCCCACCGGGGAGCTGTTTTTT

cdr3_length: 13
d_call: .
clone_size: .
j_call: TRBJ2-2
v_call: TRBV6-5
cdr3_aa: CASTMGIAGELFF
cdr3_nt: TGTGCCAGCACGATGGGTATAGCCGGGGAGCTGTTTTTT

cdr3_length: 14
d_call: TRBD2
clone_size: many
j_call: TRBJ2-1
v_call: TRBV4-1
cdr3_aa: CASSLGTSVTEQFF
cdr3_nt: TGCGCCAGCAGCCTTGGGACTAGCGTAACTGAGCAGTTCTTC

cdr3_length: 15
d_call: .
clone_size: .
j_call: TRBJ2-1
v_call: TRBV3-1/TRBV3-2
cdr3_aa: CASSQETGRNNEQFF
cdr3_nt: TGTGCCAGCAGCCAAGAGACAGGAAGGAACAATGAGCAGTTCTTC

cdr3_length: 18
d_call: .
clone_size: .
j_call: TRBJ2-6
v_call: TRBV21-1
cdr3_aa: CASSHVRDSSSGANVLTF
cdr3_nt: TGTGCCAGCAGTCATGTCCGGGACAGTTCCTCTGGGGCCAACGTCCTGACTTTC

cdr3_length: 12
d_call: .
clone_size: .
j_call: TRBJ2-1
v_call: TRBV5-1
cdr3_aa: CASSLLYNEQFF
cdr3_nt: TGCGCCAGCAGCTTGCTATACAATGAGCAGTTCTTC

cdr3_length: 15
d_call: .
clone_size: .
j_call: TRBJ2-7
v_call: TRBV5-1
cdr3_aa: CASSLDSQGSYEQYF
cdr3_nt: TGCGCCAGCAGCTTGGATTCCCAGGGGAGCTACGAGCAGTACTTC

cdr3_length: 14
d_call: .
clone_size: .
j_call: TRBJ2-5
v_call: TRBV5-4
cdr3_aa: CASSFKERAETQYF
cdr3_nt: TGTGCCAGCAGCTTTAAGGAGCGGGCAGAGACCCAGTACTTC

cdr3_length: 15
d_call: TRBD2
clone_size: .
j_call: TRBJ2-7
v_call: TRBV4-1
cdr3_aa: CASSQETSGSYEQYF
cdr3_nt: TGCGCCAGCAGCCAAGAAACTAGCGGGAGCTACGAGCAGTACTTC

cdr3_length: 15
d_call: TRBD1
clone_size: .
j_call: TRBJ2-5
v_call: TRBV7-9
cdr3_aa: CASSFAGQGQETQYF
cdr3_nt: TGTGCCAGCAGCTTTGCAGGACAGGGCCAAGAGACCCAGTACTTC